One sample yielded the 25 T cell receptor beta chains listed below, sequenced in a study of control samples from healthy donors and cancer patients. Data came from immunoSEQ multiplex PCR; TCRdb stores just in-frame clones and leaves some out. This table holds roughly 68,000 clones, about 83% found once. Material: blood. Every receptor here comes from a man in his fifties or sixties in good health.

The chain carries TRBV10-2 and TRBJ1-4; D remains ambiguous. Trimming took 6 bases from V and 5 from J, leaving 7 bases between them. CDR1 WSHSY and CDR2 SAAADI come from the germline V gene. This CDR3 spans 12 amino acids. The DNA of the CDR3 is TGCGCCAGCAGGTACGAGAATGAAAAACTGTTTTTT. Translated: CASRYENEKLFF.

V gene TRBV24-1 combines with J gene TRBJ2-2, with D possibly being TRBD1 (6 bases). Trimming removed 6 bases at V and 5 bases at J, with 15 bases between. The germline V gene has CDR1 KGHDR and CDR2 SFDVKD. This CDR3 is built from 15 residues. The CDR3 protein is CATSTRTDQTGELFF. The DNA of the CDR3 is TGTGCCACCAGTACCCGGACAGACCAGACCGGGGAGCTGTTTTTT.

The chain employs TRBV6-5 and TRBJ1-4, with D possibly being TRBD1 (5 bases). The germline V and J ends were trimmed by 6 bases and 5 bases, with 13 bases remaining between them. This CDR3 is 14 amino acids long. Germline CDR1 reads MNHEY; CDR2 reads SVGAGI. CDR3 DNA sequence: TGTGCCAGCAGCTCGGGACTGTCCAATGAAAAACTGTTTTTT. Encoded protein: CASSSGLSNEKLFF.

The V call is TRBV7-2, the J call TRBJ2-5; perhaps TRBD2 as D (5 bases). Germline V lookup: CDR1 SGHTA, CDR2 FQGNSA. Trimming stripped 1 base from V and 2 bases from J, with 14 bases between. The CDR3 runs 16 residues. The CDR3 spells CASSLGGLLSQETQYF. The CDR3 region has the DNA TGTGCCAGCAGCTTAGGTGGACTCCTATCTCAAGAGACCCAGTACTTC.

The J gene is TRBJ1-4, the V gene TRBV11-2; D is perhaps TRBD1 (6 bases). The ends were cut back, 5 bases at V and 8 bases at J, with 15 bases in the middle. Germline V gene sequence: CDR1 SGHAT, CDR2 FQNNGV. The CDR3 spans 14 residues. Here the CDR3 reads CASSQRGLEEKLFF. The CDR3 coding sequence is TGTGCCAGCAGCCAACGGGGGCTAGAGGAAAAACTGTTTTTT.

The rearrangement links TRBV5-1 to TRBJ1-3; D might be TRBD1 (5 bases). Trimming cost V 3 bases and J 1 base, with 8 bases left between them. The CDR3 consists of 14 residues. Germline CDR1 SGHRS, CDR2 YFSETQ. CDR3 region: CASSWDGSGNTIYF. The CDR3 DNA reads as TGCGCCAGCAGCTGGGACGGGTCTGGAAACACCATATATTTT.

The chain couples TRBV4-3 to TRBJ1-6; D is ambiguous. The CDR3 runs to 14 residues. CDR1 is LGHNA, CDR2 YSLEER, per germline. The V end was cut by 0 bases, the J end by 6 bases, with 6 bases between. CDR3 residues: CASSQDTGNSPLHF. As DNA, the CDR3 is TGCGCCAGCAGCCAAGACACGGGTAATTCACCCCTCCACTTT.

The rearrangement joins TRBV15 to TRBJ1-3; D call uncertain. The CDR3 has 15 residues. The V end was cut by 0 bases, the J end by 3 bases, with 9 bases between. Looked up from germline, CDR1 is LNHNV and CDR2 is YYDKDF (reference sequence). DNA for the CDR3: TGTGCCACCAGCAGAGAACCGGAGATTGGAAACACCATATATTTT. Translating gives CATSREPEIGNTIYF.

As for this clone: This same CDR3 is encoded by further DNA sequences in the sample. The chain links TRBV19 to TRBJ2-5; 12 bases are a match to TRBD2. V was pared by 6 bases and J by 5 bases, with 1 base of the junction left unmatched. The CDR3 contains 13 residues. Germline-derived CDR1 and CDR2 are LNHDA and SQIVND (reference sequence). For the CDR3, the DNA is TGTGCCAGTAGCCTAGCGGGAGGGGAGACCCAGTACTTC. Its translation: CASSLAGGETQYF.

J is TRBJ2-6 and V is TRBV3-1 (or the pseudogene TRBV3-2), with D tentatively TRBD1 or TRBD2 (5 bases each). V was trimmed by 1 base and J by 0 bases, leaving 13 bases between them. Germline V lookup: CDR1 LGHDT, CDR2 YNNKEL (reference sequence). The length of the CDR3 is 18 residues. CDR3 sequence: CASSQGPGRSSGANVLTF. The CDR3 DNA reads TGTGCCAGCAGCCAAGGACCGGGACGGTCCTCTGGGGCCAACGTCCTGACTTTC.

In its sample, this clone was seen once. The V call is TRBV25-1, the J call TRBJ2-1, with D possibly matching TRBD1 (7 bases). The CDR3 is made up of 17 amino acids. V dropped 2 bases and J dropped 6 bases, with 20 bases sitting between them. CDR1 is MGHDK, CDR2 SYGVNS, per germline. CDR3 sequence reads: CASSEGRRDRESNEQFF. CDR3 DNA sequence: TGTGCCAGCAGTGAAGGCCGGCGGGACAGAGAGAGCAATGAGCAGTTCTTC.

With respect to this clone: The identical CDR3 is also encoded by other nucleotide sequences in the sample. The V and J genes are TRBV11-2 and TRBJ2-5; the D is unclear. Per the germline V gene, CDR1 is SGHAT and CDR2 is FQNNGV. The length of the CDR3 is 11 residues. Trimming shortened V by 3 bases and J by 5 bases, and 4 bases separated the two germline ends. The CDR3 DNA reads as TGTGCCAGCAGCTTGGTGGAGACCCAGTACTTC. This encodes CASSLVETQYF.

The rearrangement uses TRBV11-3 and TRBJ2-1; D is unclear. Trimming removed 6 bases at V and 6 bases at J, with 6 bases between. The CDR3 runs 11 residues. In germline, CDR1 is SGHNT, CDR2 YENEEA. The CDR3 region has the DNA TGTGCCAGCAGAGGAGCCAATGAGCAGTTCTTC. This encodes CASRGANEQFF.

As DNA, the CDR3 is TGTGCCAGCAGAGTAACAGGGGCTAATGAAAAACTGTTTTTT. Amino acids: CASRVTGANEKLFF. The rearrangement links TRBV2 to TRBJ1-4; 7 bases are shared with TRBD1. Germline CDR1 is SNHLY and CDR2 is FYNNEI. The CDR3 runs to 14 residues. V shed 6 bases and J 3 bases; nucleotides not matched to a gene: 4.

The chain combines TRBV29-1 with TRBJ1-2, with a possible D match to TRBD1 (5 bases). The CDR3 runs to 13 residues. Germline lookup yields CDR1 SQVTM and CDR2 ANQGSEA. V was clipped by 5 bases and J by 4 bases, with 14 bases between them. CDR3 coding DNA: TGCAGCGTTAGGAGGGACGTTGGCTATGGCTACACCTTC. Its protein product is CSVRRDVGYGYTF.

This clone was recorded a few times. The same CDR3 also results from other DNA sequences found in this sample. V gene TRBV30 combines with J gene TRBJ1-1; perhaps TRBD1 as D (6 bases). V lost 5 bases, J lost 1 base, and 11 bases lay in between. Germline CDR1 is GTSNPN and CDR2 is SVGIG (reference sequence). This CDR3 contains 13 residues. The CDR3 reads CAWEGQRNTEAFF. CDR3 nucleotides: TGTGCCTGGGAAGGACAGAGGAACACTGAAGCTTTCTTT.

The V call is TRBV6-4, the J call TRBJ2-3; D not resolved. The germline CDR1 and CDR2 sequences are MRHNA and SNTAGT. The V end was cut by 3 bases, the J end by 6 bases, with 10 bases between. The CDR3 sequence is 13 residues long. The CDR3 DNA follows: TGTGCCAGCAGTGAACGCGTCTTCGATACGCAGTATTTT. Protein: CASSERVFDTQYF.

V usage is TRBV19 and J usage is TRBJ1-2, with TRBD1 identical over 10 bases. The CDR3 totals 15 residues. With 5 bases clipped from V and 6 bases from J, the junction kept 9 bases outside the gene matches. Germline CDR1 reads LNHDA; CDR2 reads SQIVND (reference sequence). The chain's CDR3 is CASSDRDRGTNGYTF. DNA of the CDR3: TGTGCCAGTAGTGACCGGGACAGGGGAACGAATGGCTACACCTTC. Full variable domain (remainder filled in from reference TRBV19 and TRBJ1-2): DGGITQSPKYLFRKEGQNVTLSCEQNLNHDAMYWYRQDPGQGLRLIYYSQIVNDFQKGDIAEGYSVSREKKESFPLTVTSAQKNPTAFYLCASSDRDRGTNGYTFGSGTRLTVV.

This clone turned up a few times. The chain employs TRBV4-3 and TRBJ2-2; D unresolved. This CDR3 has 13 amino acids. The germline V gene has CDR1 LGHNA and CDR2 YSLEER. V was trimmed by 6 bases and J by 2 bases, leaving 7 bases between them. DNA for the CDR3: TGCGCCAGCAGGCCCGCCAACACCGGGGAGCTGTTTTTT. Protein sequence: CASRPANTGELFF.

This chain links TRBV14 with TRBJ2-5; 9 bases align to TRBD1. V lost 3 bases and J lost 5; bases outside the gene matches: 10. The CDR3 totals 16 residues. Germline V gene lookup returns CDR1 SGHDN and CDR2 FVKESK. This chain's CDR3 is CASSQARTGDLETQYF. The CDR3 region has the DNA TGTGCCAGCAGCCAGGCCAGGACAGGGGATTTGGAGACCCAGTACTTC.

The chain is built from TRBV12-3 or TRBV12-4 and TRBJ1-3; TRBD1 agrees at 7 bases. This CDR3 spans 13 amino acids. J gave up 4 bases and V 7 bases, and 4 bases lay outside the gene matches. The CDR3 loop is CASNRDRGNTIYF. The CDR3 coding sequence is TGTGCCAGCAACCGGGACAGAGGAAACACCATATATTTT.

V is TRBV18 and J is TRBJ1-4; D unresolved. The CDR3 has 14 residues. Trimming stripped 1 base from V and 4 bases from J, with 7 bases between. Germline values: CDR1 KGHSH, CDR2 LQKENI. The CDR3 sequence: CASSPQGNNEKLFF. The CDR3 DNA follows: TGTGCCAGCTCACCACAGGGAAATAATGAAAAACTGTTTTTT.

The chain carries TRBV27 and TRBJ2-1, with D perhaps assigned TRBD1 or TRBD2 (6 bases each). V was pared by 3 bases and J by 6 bases, with 18 bases between. Per the germline V gene, CDR1 is MNHEY and CDR2 is SMNVEV (reference sequence). The CDR3 runs to 16 residues. The CDR3 DNA reads as TGTGCCAGCAGTTTGAGGGGGACGGGGGCTGGCAATGAGCAGTTCTTC. Translated, it gives CASSLRGTGAGNEQFF.

The V gene is TRBV11-2, the J gene TRBJ1-4; possibly TRBD1 for D (5 bases). Germline assignment: CDR1 SGHAT and CDR2 FQNNGV. The CDR3 runs to 14 residues. V was cut by 5 bases and J by 4 bases, with 11 bases left in between. The CDR3, as DNA: TGTGCCAGCAGCCGAACAGGAGTTAATGAAAAACTGTTTTTT. This translates into CASSRTGVNEKLFF.

This clone occurred a few times. V and J are TRBV11-2 and TRBJ2-1, with 8 bases identical to TRBD1. Losses at the gene ends were 0 bases for V and 15 bases for J; bases not matched to a gene: 4. Per germline, CDR1 SGHAT and CDR2 FQNNGV. The CDR3 has 12 amino acids. The CDR3 nucleotides are TGTGCCAGCAGCTTAGATGGACAGGGCACGTTCTTC. Translated, it gives CASSLDGQGTFF. The full variable domain, with the rest looked up from reference TRBV11-2 and TRBJ2-1, is EAGVAQSPRYKIIEKRQSVAFWCNPISGHATLYWYQQILGQGPKLLIQFQNNGVVDDSQLPKDRFSAERLKGVDSTLKIQPAKLEDSAVYLCASSLDGQGTFFGPGTRLTVL.